This T cell receptor beta chain was sequenced in a study of blood T cell repertoires in COVID-19. Whole-study context: T cells, B-cell-depleted T cells, or PBMCs supplied cDNA or gDNA.

The length of the CDR3 is 14 residues. The V end was cut by 4 bases, the J end by 7 bases, with 14 bases between. Germline V CDR1 and CDR2: MNHNY, SVGAGI (reference sequence). How the authors handled the data: Reference gene primer amplification gave nucleated cell count estimates. The method was immunoSEQ multiplex PCR; TCRdb's version includes in-frame clones alone and lacks a portion of them. V, J and clone size are taken as reported in that table, and D and trimming were inferred from the DNA itself. The profile covers hundreds of thousands of clones, with around four fifths appearing a single time and 15% to 20% taken by the ten largest. Only one count was recorded for this clone.

The gene calls are TRBV6-6 and TRBJ1-3; no reliable D call. The clonotype was recovered from an elderly woman with active or convalescent COVID-19. Sequencing was carried out using peripheral blood. In DNA, the CDR3 is TGTGCCAGCAGTTTCCCCCTCGGCGGTAACACCATATATTTT. Protein sequence: CASSFPLGGNTIYF.